This T cell receptor (beta chain) emerged from a study of cytomegalovirus exposure and HLA in healthy donors. General study points: Across HLA loci, a later analysis found differing TCR association rates, with DRB1 most and HLA-C fewest.

The PCR was carried out with 60 Vbeta primers and 13 Jbeta primers. Here immunoSEQ multiplex PCR was the method, and the copy in TCRdb shows in-frame clones only, minus some. The data show 100,000 to 150,000 clones, roughly 10% seen once. With respect to this clone: Its target is unknown.

Germline trimming cut 5 bases from V and 0 bases from J; bases unmatched to any gene: 5. In germline, CDR1 is MNHEY, CDR2 SVGAGI. The CDR3 totals 15 residues. Input material: PBMCs. This TCR came from a woman between 18 and 29 years old in good health and CMV-seropositive. V gene TRBV6-5 combines with J gene TRBJ2-3; 7 nucleotides agree with TRBD2. CDR3 sequence reads: CASSTLAMSTDTQYF. DNA for the CDR3: TGTGCCAGCAGTACACTAGCGATGAGCACAGATACGCAGTATTTT.